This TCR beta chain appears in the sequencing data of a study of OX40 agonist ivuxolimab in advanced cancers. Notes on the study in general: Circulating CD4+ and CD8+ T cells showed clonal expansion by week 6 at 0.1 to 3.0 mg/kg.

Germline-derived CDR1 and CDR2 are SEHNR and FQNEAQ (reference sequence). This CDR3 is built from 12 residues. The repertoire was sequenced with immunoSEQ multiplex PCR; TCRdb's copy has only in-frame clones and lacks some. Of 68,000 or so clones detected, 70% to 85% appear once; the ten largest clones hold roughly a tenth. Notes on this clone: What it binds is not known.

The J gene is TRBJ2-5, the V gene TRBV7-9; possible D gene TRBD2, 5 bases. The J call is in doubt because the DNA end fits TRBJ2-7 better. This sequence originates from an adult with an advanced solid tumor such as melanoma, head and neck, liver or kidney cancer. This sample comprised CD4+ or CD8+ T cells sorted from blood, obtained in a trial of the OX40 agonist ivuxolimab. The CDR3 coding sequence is TGTGCCAGCAGCCTGGAGGTCTACGAGCAGTACTTC. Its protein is CASSLEVYEQYF.